The count of the clone carrying this T cell receptor (beta chain) is one. Its target is unknown. This specimen comes from a study of OX40 agonist ivuxolimab in advanced cancers. Across the study: Melanoma, hepatocellular carcinoma, head and neck or renal cell cancer occurred in dose-escalation patients.

Findings and limits, study-wide: Fewer expanded clones were found on average in CD4+ than in CD8+ T cells.

This CDR3 spans 14 amino acids. CDR1 is LNHDA, CDR2 SQIVND, per germline (reference sequence). The V and J ends lost 8 bases and 3 bases respectively, with 16 bases between them. The data were produced by immunoSEQ multiplex PCR, yet TCRdb's version contains in-frame clones alone and is incomplete. The sample holds 35,000 to 45,000 clones; 85% to 95% are singletons and the top ten take over 12%. The chain joins TRBV19 to TRBJ1-1; no definite D call. The material sequenced was CD4+ or CD8+ T cells sorted from blood, taken in a trial of the OX40 agonist ivuxolimab. This clonotype was obtained from an adult with an advanced solid tumor such as melanoma, head and neck, liver or kidney cancer. The DNA for the CDR3 is TGTGCCAGTTATAAGAGGACTCTGGACACTGAAGCTTTCTTT. Translated: CASYKRTLDTEAFF.